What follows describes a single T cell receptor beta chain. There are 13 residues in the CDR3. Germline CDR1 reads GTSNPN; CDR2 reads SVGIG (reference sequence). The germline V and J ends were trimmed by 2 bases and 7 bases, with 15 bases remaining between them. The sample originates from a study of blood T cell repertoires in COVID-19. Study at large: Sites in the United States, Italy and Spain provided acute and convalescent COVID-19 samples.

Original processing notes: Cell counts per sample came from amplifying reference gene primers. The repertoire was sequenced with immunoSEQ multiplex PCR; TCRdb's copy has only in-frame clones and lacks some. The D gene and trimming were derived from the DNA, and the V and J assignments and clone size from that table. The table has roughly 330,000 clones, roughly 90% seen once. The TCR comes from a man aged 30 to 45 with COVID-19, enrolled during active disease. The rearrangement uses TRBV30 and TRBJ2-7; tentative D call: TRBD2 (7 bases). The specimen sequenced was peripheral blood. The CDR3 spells CAWSPKEGGEQYF. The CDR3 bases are TGTGCCTGGAGTCCAAAAGAGGGGGGGGAGCAGTACTTC.